This entry describes one T cell receptor (beta chain). Trimming took off 2 bases at V and 0 bases at J, with 11 bases between the two ends. Per germline, CDR1 SGHNT and CDR2 YYREEE (reference sequence). This CDR3 contains 15 residues. This specimen belongs to a study of blood T cell repertoires in COVID-19. The overall study: Material from acute and convalescent COVID-19 was sourced from the United States, Italy and Spain.

Some clones are missing from TCRdb's copy, which holds only in-frame ones; the method was immunoSEQ multiplex PCR. The sample lists 300,000 to 500,000 clones, around 87% occurring once. The source material was PBMCs or T cells enriched from blood (not recorded which). The rearrangement links TRBV5-4 to TRBJ1-1; no clear D. This receptor was taken from a woman aged 25 to 45 with acute COVID-19. The CDR3 nucleotides are TGTGCCAGCAGCTTTTACGGTCTAATGAACACTGAAGCTTTCTTT. Protein sequence: CASSFYGLMNTEAFF. Supplemented by reference TRBV5-4 and TRBJ1-1, the full variable domain reads ETGVTQSPTHLIKTRGQQVTLRCSSQSGHNTVSWYQQALGQGPQFIFQYYREEENGRGNFPPRFSGLQFPNYSSELNVNALELDDSALYLCASSFYGLMNTEAFFGQGTRLTVV.